This is a list of T cell receptor beta chains from one sample in a study of blood T cell repertoires in COVID-19. Measured with immunoSEQ multiplex PCR; TCRdb has only the in-frame clones, and not every one. The repertoire has around 160,000 clones, roughly 80% of them found once; the top ten carry roughly 34%. The sample comprised peripheral blood. These receptors all come from a human donor in a cohort sampled during active COVID-19. Both conserved end residues are part of each CDR3. D genes are given only for firm matches. Part of the rows lack a size; the others show once, few, many or a class for expanded clones.

NA	TRBJ1-4	TRBV2	NA	TGTGCCAGCAGTGGACAGGCTCTAACTAATGAAAAACTGTTTTTT	CASSGQALTNEKLFF
NA	TRBJ2-2	TRBV5-4	once	TGTGCCAGCAGCTGGGGACGGCGGGGAGAGCTGTTTTTT	CASSWGRRGELFF
TRBD2	TRBJ2-1	TRBV11-3	once	TGTGCCAGCAGCTTAGGGTGGGAGACTAGCGGGGATTACAATGAGCAGTTCTTC	CASSLGWETSGDYNEQFF
NA	TRBJ1-4	TRBV7-2	NA	TGTGCCAGCAGCGCCCAGGGTAACACTAATGAAAAACTGTTTTTT	CASSAQGNTNEKLFF
TRBD1	TRBJ2-3	TRBV9	few	TGTGCCAGCAGCGTAGAGGGGGCTGTAGATACGCAGTATTTT	CASSVEGAVDTQYF
NA	TRBJ1-1	TRBV29-1	NA	TGCAGCGTTCGAAGGACAGTCATGAACACTGAAGCTTTCTTT	CSVRRTVMNTEAFF
TRBD2	TRBJ2-3	TRBV19	NA	TGTGCCAGTAGCCCGGGACTAGCTTCAGATACGCAGTATTTT	CASSPGLASDTQYF
NA	TRBJ1-1	TRBV28	NA	TGTGCCAGCAGTTTACTGGGGGGCACTGAAGCTTTCTTT	CASSLLGGTEAFF
NA	TRBJ1-4	TRBV7-2	NA	TGTGCCAGCAGCTTCGGGGGGGGGAATGAAAAACTGTTTTTT	CASSFGGGNEKLFF
TRBD1	TRBJ1-1	TRBV19	NA	TGTGCCAGTAGTGCCTGGGACAGGCCTAACTCGAACACTGAAGCTTTCTTT	CASSAWDRPNSNTEAFF
TRBD1	TRBJ1-6	TRBV7-2	NA	TGTGCCAGCAGCTTACGGGCGACAGGGGCAGGGGTTTCACCCCTCCACTTT	CASSLRATGAGVSPLHF
NA	TRBJ2-3	TRBV13	NA	TGTGCCAGCAGCCACCGTAGCGACACAGATACGCAGTATTTT	CASSHRSDTDTQYF
NA	TRBJ2-3	TRBV19	NA	TGTGCCAGTAGGTCGACAGGGAGGACAGATACGCAGTATTTT	CASRSTGRTDTQYF
NA	TRBJ1-5	TRBV30	NA	TGTGCCTGGAGTGTGGTAGGGGCCGGTCAGCCCCAGCATTTT	CAWSVVGAGQPQHF
TRBD1	TRBJ2-3	TRBV30	NA	TGTGCCTGGAGCCCGCCCCTTGGACAGGGGGCTGGAGATACGCAGTATTTT	CAWSPPLGQGAGDTQYF
NA	TRBJ1-1	TRBV10-3	NA	TGTGCCATCAGCGAAAGGACAGAGAACACTGAAGCTTTCTTT	CAISERTENTEAFF
TRBD2	TRBJ2-5	TRBV12-3/TRBV12-4	NA	TGTGCCAGTGGACTAGCGGTGGGAGAGACCCAGTACTTC	CASGLAVGETQYF
NA	TRBJ1-1	TRBV5-6	NA	TGTGCCAGCAGCCCACCGGTTGGGGCCCGAGGAACTGAAGCTTTCTTT	CASSPPVGARGTEAFF
TRBD1	TRBJ1-2	TRBV5-1	NA	TGCGCCAGCAGCTCAACCGGGACAGTAGATGGCTACACCTTC	CASSSTGTVDGYTF
NA	TRBJ1-5	TRBV7-8	NA	TGTGCCAGCAGCTGGGAGGGCTCTCGGAATCAGCCCCAGCATTTT	CASSWEGSRNQPQHF
NA	TRBJ2-5	TRBV6-5	NA	TGTGCCAGCAGTTACGCCTCAGGGGGGTTGGAGACCCAGTACTTC	CASSYASGGLETQYF
NA	TRBJ2-2	TRBV5-6	once	TGTGCCAGCAGCCCCGGGAGCTACACCGGGGAGCTGTTTTTT	CASSPGSYTGELFF
TRBD1	TRBJ1-3	TRBV7-3	NA	TGTGCCAGCAGCTTGACAGGGGATGCTGGAAACACCATATATTTT	CASSLTGDAGNTIYF
NA	TRBJ1-4	TRBV5-6	NA	TGTGCCAGCAGCTTGGCCGGGCGGGGTGAAAAACTGTTTTTT	CASSLAGRGEKLFF
NA	TRBJ2-3	TRBV7-3	NA	TGTGCCAGCAGCCTGTCGGGGGATACGCAGTATTTT	CASSLSGDTQYF
TRBD1	TRBJ2-7	TRBV5-1	few	TGCGCCAGCATCGGGACAGCTTCTAACGAGCAGTACTTC	CASIGTASNEQYF
TRBD2	TRBJ2-5	TRBV6-2/TRBV6-3	NA	TGTGCCAGCAGTTACAGCGGGGGGGCGACCGGCACCCAGTACTTC	CASSYSGGATGTQYF
TRBD1	TRBJ2-7	TRBV7-6	NA	TGTGCCAGCAGCTTAGTAGTAGGGGGCAGGGGAAGTTACGAGCAGTACTTC	CASSLVVGGRGSYEQYF
TRBD1	TRBJ1-1	TRBV30	NA	TGTGCCTGGAGGGAGACAGGGATTATGTTTGAAGCTTTCTTT	CAWRETGIMFEAFF
TRBD1	TRBJ1-5	TRBV7-9	NA	TGTGCCAGCAGCGCGTCACCGACAGGGGGCATGTCGGGGAATCAGCCCCAGCATTTT	CASSASPTGGMSGNQPQHF
TRBD1	TRBJ1-4	TRBV2	NA	TGTGCCAGCAGGGGGACAGGGGGAGAAAAACTGTTTTTT	CASRGTGGEKLFF
NA	TRBJ1-1	TRBV7-9	NA	TGTGCCAGCAGCTTAGCGGGTACAGGGTTGAACACTGAAGCTTTCTTT	CASSLAGTGLNTEAFF
TRBD1	TRBJ1-1	TRBV3-1/TRBV3-2	NA	TGTGCCAGCAGCCCACAGACAGGGTTAGCTGAAGCTTTCTTT	CASSPQTGLAEAFF
NA	TRBJ2-3	TRBV9	NA	TGTGCCAGCAGCGGGGGACTCAGACCCTACACTAGCACAGATACGCAGTATTTT	CASSGGLRPYTSTDTQYF
NA	TRBJ2-2	TRBV15	NA	TGTGCCACCAGAGCAGGGGCGAACACCGGGGAGCTGTTTTTT	CATRAGANTGELFF
NA	TRBJ2-2	TRBV6-5	NA	TGTGCCAGCAGTCCTTCGAGGAACACCGGGGAGCTGTTTTTT	CASSPSRNTGELFF
TRBD2	TRBJ2-3	TRBV3-1/TRBV3-2	NA	TGTGCCAGCAGCAGCGGGGGGACAGATACGCAGTATTTT	CASSSGGTDTQYF
NA	TRBJ2-7	TRBV27	NA	TGTGCCAGCAGGGTTGGGAGCGAGCAGTACTTC	CASRVGSEQYF
NA	TRBJ1-4	TRBV4-3	NA	TGCGCCAGCAGCTGGGTAGGAGGACAGCCTAATGAAAAACTGTTTTTT	CASSWVGGQPNEKLFF
NA	TRBJ1-5	TRBV4-2	NA	TGTGCCAGCAGTTCACACGAGAAGTCTAGGCAGCCCCAGCATTTT	CASSSHEKSRQPQHF
NA	TRBJ2-1	TRBV9	NA	TGTGCCAGCAGCGTAACGGCGGAGTACAATGAGCAGTTCTTC	CASSVTAEYNEQFF
NA	TRBJ1-5	TRBV30	NA	TGTGCCTGGAGCCCCGGGGGGCGGGAGCCCCAGCATTTT	CAWSPGGREPQHF
TRBD2	TRBJ2-3	TRBV2	few	TGTGCCAGCAAATCACTAGCGGGGGGATACACAGATACGCAGTATTTT	CASKSLAGGYTDTQYF
TRBD1	TRBJ1-2	TRBV5-6	NA	TGTGCCAGCAGCCCCGGGACAGAAGGCTACACCTTC	CASSPGTEGYTF
NA	TRBJ1-1	TRBV9	NA	TGTGCCAGCAGCGTAGAGGGAGGGAGAGTGACTGAAGCTTTCTTT	CASSVEGGRVTEAFF
NA	TRBJ1-5	TRBV25-1	NA	TGTGCCAGCAGTTTTCCTAATCAGCCCCAGCATTTT	CASSFPNQPQHF
NA	TRBJ2-4	TRBV28	NA	TGTGCCAGCAGTTCCACAGATCCTTTAGCCAAAAACATTCAGTACTTC	CASSSTDPLAKNIQYF